These 24 T cell receptor beta chains originate from one sample sequenced in a study of patients and donors after allogeneic stem cell transplantation (dated by TCRdb to 2020 to 2021). Receptor amplification or capture employed RT-PCR. Sequencer: NextSeq 550. The raw public reads went through TCRdb reprocessing: fastp at Q25, MiXCR clone calling, in-frame beta chains kept. Each CDR3 protein appears once, grouped with its most common genes and DNA. The sample profile shows under 200,000 distinct CDR3 sequences; 24% of them were found once. The ten largest clonotypes hold 26% of the sample. Sequencing was done on a sample of blood, either unsorted or a sorted T cell fraction (not recorded which). The receptors derive from a human donor who was either an allogeneic HSCT recipient or a stem cell or donor lymphocyte infusion donor (not recorded which). It is not recorded whose cells these are; they may come from a transplant donor.

A few counts support this clonotype. The chain has TRBV11-3 and TRBJ2-1; D remains unclear. The CDR3 has 13 residues. The germline V and J ends were trimmed by 3 bases and 2 bases, with 5 bases remaining between them. Germline CDR1 is SGHNT and CDR2 is YENEEA. The CDR3 loop reads CASSFVPYNEQFF. CDR3 coding DNA: TGTGCCAGCAGCTTCGTGCCCTACAATGAGCAGTTCTTC. The full variable domain, rest sourced from reference TRBV11-3 and TRBJ2-1, is EAGVVQSPRYKIIEKKQPVAFWCNPISGHNTLYWYLQNLGQGPELLIRYENEEAVDDSQLPKDRFSAERLKGVDSTLKIQPAELGDSAVYLCASSFVPYNEQFFGPGTRLTVL.

This clonotype was seen repeatedly, ten times or more. The chain uses TRBV29-1 and TRBJ1-2, with D possibly TRBD1 on 5 matching bases. CDR3 length: 14 residues. Germline lookup yields CDR1 SQVTM and CDR2 ANQGSEA. Trimming removed 4 bases at V and 4 bases at J, with 16 bases between. CDR3 nucleotides: TGCAGCGTTGGGACCCAGGGATCAGCCTATGGCTACACCTTC. This encodes CSVGTQGSAYGYTF.

This clonotype was counted only a few times. The V and J genes are TRBV6-5 and TRBJ2-1, with TRBD1 matching 8 bases. Trimming cost V 6 bases and J 6 bases; bases outside gene matches: 10. Germline-derived CDR1 and CDR2 are MNHEY and SVGAGI. The CDR3 loop spans 15 amino acids. The CDR3 coding sequence is TGTGCCAGCAGCCGACAGGGGATCGGGACCAATGAGCAGTTCTTC. Translated, it gives CASSRQGIGTNEQFF.

The rearrangement joins TRBV7-9 to TRBJ2-1; D unclear. CDR1 is SEHNR, CDR2 FQNEAQ, per germline (reference sequence). V was pared by 2 bases and J by 8 bases, with 16 bases between. CDR3 length equals 15 residues. In nucleotides, the CDR3 is TGTGCCAGCAGCTTATATGGCCTAGAGATCCATGAGCAGTTCTTC. Encoded protein: CASSLYGLEIHEQFF.

This clonotype was found a few times. The chain joins TRBV20-1 to TRBJ1-4; D is undetermined. Germline V gene data show CDR1 as DFQATT and CDR2 as SNEGSKA (reference sequence). The V end was cut by 2 bases, the J end by 6 bases, with 13 bases between. The CDR3 extends over 14 amino acids. The CDR3 sequence: CSARYVGWDEKLFF. In nucleotides, the CDR3 is TGCAGTGCTAGATACGTCGGGTGGGATGAAAAACTGTTTTTT.

This chain joins TRBV6-2 or TRBV6-3 and TRBJ1-1; 8 nucleotides agree with TRBD1. With 6 bases clipped from V and 3 bases from J, the junction kept 15 bases outside the gene matches. Germline-derived CDR1 and CDR2 are MNHEY and SVGEGT. This CDR3 region has 17 residues. CDR3 protein: CASRDRGRFPRDTEAFF. The CDR3 nucleotides read TGTGCCAGCAGAGACAGGGGTAGATTCCCGCGGGACACTGAAGCTTTCTTT.

The table lists this clonotype with many counts. V and J are TRBV12-3 or TRBV12-4 and TRBJ1-4; D unresolved. The V end was cut by 1 base, the J end by 3 bases, with 6 bases between. The CDR3 runs 14 residues. The CDR3 loop is CASSLELANEKLFF. Written as DNA, the CDR3 is TGTGCCAGCAGTTTAGAGTTGGCTAATGAAAAACTGTTTTTT.

The table lists this clonotype with a few counts. The V gene is TRBV20-1, the J gene TRBJ1-1, with D unclear. CDR3 length: 13 amino acids. Germline lookup yields CDR1 DFQATT and CDR2 SNEGSKA (reference sequence). V was pared by 1 base and J by 1 base, with 7 bases between. CDR3 residues: CSARADRNTEAFF. CDR3 bases: TGCAGTGCTAGAGCAGATAGGAACACTGAAGCTTTCTTT.

CDR3 in DNA: TGTGCCAGCTCACCACCGATCGGAGCAGATACGCAGTATTTT. Encoded protein: CASSPPIGADTQYF. The chain employs TRBV18 and TRBJ2-3; unclear D gene. Between the trimmed V and J ends, which lost 0 bases and 4 bases, there was a span of 8 bases. The germline V gene has CDR1 KGHSH and CDR2 LQKENI. The CDR3 length is 14 residues.

The V call is TRBV12-3 or TRBV12-4, the J call TRBJ2-7; D gene ambiguous. The CDR3 extends over 14 amino acids. V was shortened by 6 bases and J by 3 bases, with 15 bases between the two germline ends. The DNA of the CDR3 is TGTGCCAGCAGCGCCCGGTTCTCGAGCTACGAGCAGTACTTC. This gives the protein CASSARFSSYEQYF.

The V and J genes are TRBV7-9 and TRBJ1-2; D remains unclear. Trimming shortened V by 5 bases and J by 4 bases, and 8 bases separated the two germline ends. Germline CDR1 and CDR2: SEHNR and FQNEAQ (reference sequence). CDR3 length equals 12 residues. CDR3 nucleotide sequence: TGTGCCAGCAGCGCCCTTTTCTATGGCTACACCTTC. Its protein is CASSALFYGYTF.

This chain connects TRBV29-1 to TRBJ2-7; D gene unclear. The CDR3 is made up of 12 amino acids. The V gene's germline CDR1 is SQVTM and CDR2 ANQGSEA. Trimming cost V 4 bases and J 0 bases, with 7 bases left between them. CDR3 nucleotide sequence: TGCAGCGTTGGCGTCCGCTCCTACGAGCAGTACTTC. It translates to CSVGVRSYEQYF.

V gene TRBV15 combines with J gene TRBJ1-1; no definite D call. Germline values: CDR1 LNHNV, CDR2 YYDKDF (reference sequence). Trimming left V 4 bases short and J 5 bases short, with 11 bases between. The CDR3 contains 13 residues. The CDR3 region is CATSNAERTEAFF. The CDR3 DNA is TGTGCCACCAGCAATGCGGAGCGGACTGAAGCTTTCTTT.

This clonotype turned up a few times. This chain uses TRBV4-1 with TRBJ2-7, with 10 bases fitting TRBD2. Germline CDR1 and CDR2: MGHRA and YSYEKL. This CDR3 has 16 residues. V trimming: 4 bases; J trimming: 2 bases; junction bases outside the gene matches: 8. The CDR3 sequence: CASSLGLAEPTYEQYF. In DNA, the CDR3 is TGCGCCAGCAGCCTCGGACTAGCGGAGCCAACCTACGAGCAGTACTTC.

The rearrangement uses TRBV5-4 and TRBJ2-7, with no clear D. Germline V gives CDR1 SGHNT, CDR2 YYREEE (reference sequence). CDR3 size: 15 residues. V was cut by 0 bases and J by 0 bases, with 10 bases left in between. This CDR3 reads CASSLGPASSYEQYF. The CDR3 DNA reads TGTGCCAGCAGCTTGGGTCCCGCGAGCTCCTACGAGCAGTACTTC.

This clonotype came up a few times. This sequence joins TRBV20-1 and TRBJ1-2; no definite D call. Germline V gives CDR1 DFQATT, CDR2 SNEGSKA (reference sequence). V lost 2 bases and J lost 0, with 10 bases in between. The CDR3 extends over 14 amino acids. The CDR3 sequence: CSARLADTNYGYTF. The CDR3, as DNA: TGCAGTGCTAGATTGGCGGATACTAACTATGGCTACACCTTC.

The chain employs TRBV3-1 and TRBJ2-3; 7 bases map to TRBD1. Germline loops: CDR1 LGHDT, CDR2 YNNKEL (reference sequence). The CDR3 contains 15 residues. The trim removed 3 bases at V and 6 bases at J, leaving 9 bases unmatched. The CDR3 here is CASSQRTGERDTQYF. Written as DNA, the CDR3 is TGTGCCAGCAGCCAGAGAACAGGGGAGCGGGATACGCAGTATTTT.

There are a few counts of this clonotype. The gene calls are TRBV5-1 and TRBJ1-4; D unclear. Germline CDR1 is SGHRS and CDR2 is YFSETQ. The CDR3 has 14 amino acids. The germline V and J ends were trimmed by 3 bases and 10 bases, with 16 bases remaining between them. The CDR3 DNA is TGCGCCAGCAGCTCCGATGGTTTATTTGGAAAACTGTTTTTT. It encodes CASSSDGLFGKLFF.

The chain combines TRBV4-2 with TRBJ2-7; 8 bases are a match to TRBD2. This CDR3 has 15 amino acids. Germline values: CDR1 LGHNA, CDR2 YNFKEQ. Germline trimming cut 2 bases from V and 2 bases from J; bases unmatched to any gene: 5. CDR3 nucleotide sequence: TGTGCCAGCAGCCAACCGGGACTAGGCGCCTACGAGCAGTACTTC. It encodes CASSQPGLGAYEQYF.

The chain couples TRBV2 to TRBJ2-1; 7 nucleotides match TRBD2. Germline CDR1 and CDR2: SNHLY and FYNNEI. The CDR3 is 14 amino acids. The V and J ends lost 10 bases and 8 bases, in that order; junction bases with no gene match: 14. The CDR3: CATLGTGGRDEQFF. The CDR3 DNA follows: TGTGCCACTCTGGGGACGGGGGGTCGTGATGAGCAGTTCTTC.

This clonotype was detected only a few times. The rearrangement uses TRBV29-1 and TRBJ2-3; no definite D call. Germline CDR1 SQVTM, CDR2 ANQGSEA. The CDR3 consists of 13 residues. V gave up 3 bases and J gave up 0 bases, with 7 bases separating them. This chain's CDR3 is CSVEPSSTDTQYF. Written as DNA, the CDR3 is TGCAGCGTTGAGCCGTCTAGCACAGATACGCAGTATTTT.

The rearrangement joins TRBV12-3 or TRBV12-4 to TRBJ2-3; TRBD1 is a possible D gene (6 bases). CDR3 length equals 14 residues. Between the trimmed V and J ends, which lost 2 bases and 3 bases, there was a span of 9 bases. The CDR3 region is CASSLSQGTDTQYF. CDR3 in DNA: TGTGCCAGCAGTTTATCCCAGGGGACAGATACGCAGTATTTT.

V gene TRBV12-3 or TRBV12-4 combines with J gene TRBJ2-1; perhaps TRBD2 as D (6 bases). CDR3 length equals 14 residues. V was pared by 4 bases and J by 6 bases, with 13 bases between. The CDR3 nucleotides are TGTGCCAGCAGTTGGCGGGACTGGATCAATGAGCAGTTCTTC. This sequence encodes CASSWRDWINEQFF.

The CDR3 region is CRAMTLSNGYTF. The CDR3 nucleotides read TGCAGAGCCATGACCCTCTCCAATGGCTACACCTTC. This rearrangement joins TRBV20-1 to TRBJ1-2; unclear D gene. Germline CDR1 DFQATT, CDR2 SNEGSKA (reference sequence). The CDR3 runs 12 residues.